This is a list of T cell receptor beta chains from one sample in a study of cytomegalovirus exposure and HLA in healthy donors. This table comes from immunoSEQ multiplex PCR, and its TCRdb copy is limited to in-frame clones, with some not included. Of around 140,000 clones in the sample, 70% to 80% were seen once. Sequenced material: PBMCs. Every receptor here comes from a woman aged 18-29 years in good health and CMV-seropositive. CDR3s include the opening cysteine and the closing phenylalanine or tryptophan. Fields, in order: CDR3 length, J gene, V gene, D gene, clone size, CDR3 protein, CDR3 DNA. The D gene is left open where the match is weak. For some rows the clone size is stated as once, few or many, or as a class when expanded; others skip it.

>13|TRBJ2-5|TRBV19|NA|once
CASRRTYQETQYF
TGTGCCAGTAGGCGGACTTACCAAGAGACCCAGTACTTC
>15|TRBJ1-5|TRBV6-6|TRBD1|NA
CASRPDRGAYQPQHF
TGTGCCAGCAGACCCGACAGGGGCGCGTATCAGCCCCAGCATTTT
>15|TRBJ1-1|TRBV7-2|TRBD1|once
CASSLVAGGSTEAFF
TGTGCCAGCAGCTTAGTGGCAGGGGGTAGCACTGAAGCTTTCTTT
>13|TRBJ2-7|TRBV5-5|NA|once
CASSSQQGYEQYF
TGTGCCAGCAGCTCCCAACAGGGTTACGAGCAGTACTTC
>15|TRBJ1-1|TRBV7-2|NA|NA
CASSLHVAVGTEAFF
TGTGCCAGCAGCTTACATGTGGCGGTAGGCACTGAAGCTTTCTTT
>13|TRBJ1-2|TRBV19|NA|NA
CASTDYFPYGYTF
TGTGCCAGTACCGACTACTTCCCCTATGGCTACACCTTC
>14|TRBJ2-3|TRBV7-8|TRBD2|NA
CASSRLAGTDTQYF
TGTGCCAGCTCCCGACTAGCAGGCACAGATACGCAGTATTTT
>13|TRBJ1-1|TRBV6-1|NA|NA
CASKQGRNTEAFF
TGTGCCAGCAAACAGGGCCGGAACACTGAAGCTTTCTTT
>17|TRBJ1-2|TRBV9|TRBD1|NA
CASSRRVVGTDLGGYTF
TGTGCCAGCAGCCGTAGGGTTGTCGGGACAGATTTAGGAGGCTACACCTTC
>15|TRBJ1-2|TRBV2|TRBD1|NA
CASKGRDRDNYGYTF
TGTGCCAGCAAGGGGCGGGACAGGGACAACTATGGCTACACCTTC
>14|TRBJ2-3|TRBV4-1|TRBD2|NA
CASSQLAGSDTQYF
TGCGCCAGCAGCCAGCTAGCGGGGTCTGATACGCAGTATTTT
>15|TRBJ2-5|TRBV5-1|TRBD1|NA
CASSSGQGPRETQYF
TGCGCCAGCAGCTCTGGACAGGGACCCCGGGAGACCCAGTACTTC
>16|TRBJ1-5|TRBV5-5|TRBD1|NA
CASSTGQGSGNQPQHF
TGTGCCAGCAGCACCGGACAGGGCTCGGGCAATCAGCCCCAGCATTTT
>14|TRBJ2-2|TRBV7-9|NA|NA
CSSSRIGVGGELFF
TGTTCCAGCAGCCGGATAGGGGTAGGCGGGGAGCTGTTTTTT
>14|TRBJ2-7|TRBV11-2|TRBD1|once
CASSPDRGLYEQYF
TGTGCCAGCAGCCCGGACAGGGGGCTCTACGAGCAGTACTTC
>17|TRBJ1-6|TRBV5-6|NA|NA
CASSLIYSKRPDSPLHF
TGTGCCAGCAGCTTGATATACAGTAAAAGACCGGATTCACCCCTCCACTTT
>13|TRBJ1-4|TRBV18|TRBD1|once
CASSRGINEKLFF
TGTGCCAGCTCCAGGGGGATTAATGAAAAACTGTTTTTT
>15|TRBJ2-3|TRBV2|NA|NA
CASSYTILPTDTQYF
TGTGCCAGCAGTTACACGATTCTCCCCACAGATACGCAGTATTTT
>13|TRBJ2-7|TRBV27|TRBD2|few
CASSQRGYYEQYF
TGTGCCAGCTCCCAGCGGGGGTACTACGAGCAGTACTTC
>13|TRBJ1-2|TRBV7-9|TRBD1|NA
CASSPEGGGGYTF
TGTGCCAGCAGCCCAGAAGGGGGCGGCGGCTACACCTTC
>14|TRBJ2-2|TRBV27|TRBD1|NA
CASSFQGATGELFF
TGTGCCAGCAGTTTCCAGGGGGCCACCGGGGAGCTGTTTTTT
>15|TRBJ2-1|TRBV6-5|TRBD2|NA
CAAGEGRSSYNEQFF
TGTGCCGCTGGGGAGGGACGGAGCTCCTACAATGAGCAGTTCTTC
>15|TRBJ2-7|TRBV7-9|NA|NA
CASSPMIAFNHEQYF
TGTGCCAGCAGCCCCATGATCGCGTTTAACCACGAGCAGTACTTC
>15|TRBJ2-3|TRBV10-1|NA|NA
CASSVSSGSTDTQYF
TGCGCCAGCAGTGTATCGAGCGGGAGCACAGATACGCAGTATTTT
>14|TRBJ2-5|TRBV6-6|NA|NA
CASSYGAVQETQYF
TGTGCCAGCAGTTACGGTGCAGTTCAAGAGACCCAGTACTTC
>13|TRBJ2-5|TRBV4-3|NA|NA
CASSQDPQRVQYF
TGCGCCAGCAGCCAAGATCCCCAACGGGTGCAGTACTTC